Presented here are 3 T cell receptor beta chains from one specimen sequenced in a study of cytotoxic CD8 clonotypes in ibrutinib-treated CLL. TCRdb's copy holds only in-frame clones and misses some; the assay was immunoSEQ multiplex PCR. The table lists over 200,000 clones, 60% to 80% of them singletons. The sample was PBMCs, taken after 12 months of ibrutinib treatment. The receptors stem from a human donor with chronic lymphocytic leukemia.

This clone has ten or more counts. The rearrangement joins TRBV25-1 to TRBJ1-2; 7 bases match TRBD1. V gave up 4 bases and J gave up 4 bases; unmatched junction bases: 9. The CDR3 sequence is 15 residues long. The germline V gene has CDR1 MGHDK and CDR2 SYGVNS. The CDR3 here is CASSGPPGQIYGYTF. DNA of the CDR3: TGTGCCAGCAGTGGCCCTCCGGGACAGATCTATGGCTACACCTTC.

This chain uses TRBV18 with TRBJ2-7; 7 bases fit TRBD2. Losses at the gene ends were 6 bases for V and 2 bases for J; bases not matched to a gene: 7. The CDR3 loop spans 14 amino acids. Germline-derived CDR1 and CDR2 are KGHSH and LQKENI. As DNA, the CDR3 is TGTGCCAGCTCCGTGTCGGGGGGTACCTACGAGCAGTACTTC. Its translation is CASSVSGGTYEQYF.

The rearrangement links TRBV28 to TRBJ2-7, with 12 bases identical to TRBD1. From germline, CDR1 is MDHEN and CDR2 SYDVKM. With V trimmed by 6 bases and J by 8 bases, 8 bases remained unmatched. This CDR3 contains 14 residues. The CDR3 loop reads CASRTDGTGGKQYF. For the CDR3, the DNA is TGTGCCAGCAGAACTGACGGGACAGGGGGCAAGCAGTACTTC.